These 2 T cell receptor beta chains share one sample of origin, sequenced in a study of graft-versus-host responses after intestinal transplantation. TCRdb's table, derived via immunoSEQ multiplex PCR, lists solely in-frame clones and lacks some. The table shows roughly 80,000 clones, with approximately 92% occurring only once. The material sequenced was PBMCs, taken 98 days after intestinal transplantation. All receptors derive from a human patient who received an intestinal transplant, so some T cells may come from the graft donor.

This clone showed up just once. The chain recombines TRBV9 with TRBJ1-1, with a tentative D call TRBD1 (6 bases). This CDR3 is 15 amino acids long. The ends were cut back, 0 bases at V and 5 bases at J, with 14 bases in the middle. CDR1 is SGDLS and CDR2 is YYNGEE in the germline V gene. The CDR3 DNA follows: TGTGCCAGCAGCGTAGGCTATACAGGGTCAACTGAAGCTTTCTTT. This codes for CASSVGYTGSTEAFF.

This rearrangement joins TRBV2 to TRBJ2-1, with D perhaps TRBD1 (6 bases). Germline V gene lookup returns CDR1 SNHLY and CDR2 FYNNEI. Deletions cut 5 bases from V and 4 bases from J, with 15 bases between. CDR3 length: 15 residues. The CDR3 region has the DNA TGTGCCAGCAGTCGGACAGACCCCCTATACAATGAGCAGTTCTTC. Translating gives CASSRTDPLYNEQFF.